This T cell receptor (beta chain) emerged from a study of blood T cell repertoires in COVID-19. On the study more broadly: The United States, Italy and Spain provided the acute and convalescent COVID-19 samples. Sample material is recorded as cDNA or gDNA derived from T cells, B-cell-depleted T cells, or PBMCs.

CDR3 size: 13 residues. Losses at the gene ends were 8 bases for V and 4 bases for J; bases not matched to a gene: 7. Germline V gene lookup returns CDR1 MNHNY and CDR2 SVGAGI (reference sequence). Seattle researchers signed up patients amid active infection and tracked them longitudinally. Libraries were prepared by immunoSEQ multiplex PCR; TCRdb keeps only in-frame clonotypes and omits some of them. The sample carries tens of thousands of clones, 65% to 80% recorded once. This TCR was sampled from a man younger than 45 with COVID-19, enrolled during active disease. Sequencing input: peripheral blood. This chain connects TRBV6-6 to TRBJ1-2, with 7 bases lining up with TRBD1. The CDR3 here is CASEGARSYGYTF. CDR3 DNA sequence: TGTGCCAGCGAGGGGGCGCGGAGCTATGGCTACACCTTC.